This T cell receptor (beta chain) appears in the sequencing data of a study of T cells after yellow fever vaccination. At the level of the study: Preparation of the low-cell-number fractions used SMART-Seq v4 Ultra Low Input.

TCRdb ran MiXCR on the 5' RACE reads and lists one entry per CDR3 protein. This table has nearly 70,000 distinct CDR3 sequences, over 6.5% appearing once. Germline V gives CDR1 MNHEY, CDR2 SMNVEV (reference sequence). J was trimmed by 1 base and V by 2 bases; bases with no gene match: 8. The CDR3 totals 18 residues. The chain links TRBV27 to TRBJ2-2, with TRBD2 identical over 9 bases. This sequence was found in a man between 18 and 29 years old who received the YFV17D yellow fever vaccine. The source material was CD8+ T cells sorted from PBMCs, sampled 35 to 50 days after the first yellow fever vaccination. The CDR3 region is CASSLRFSGGRNTGELFF. For the CDR3, the DNA is TGTGCCAGCAGTTTACGTTTTAGCGGGGGACGGAACACCGGGGAGCTGTTTTTT.